The clone carrying this T cell receptor (beta chain) was counted between two and nine times. Its target is not known. After removal of 4 bases from V and 2 bases from J, the junction contained 6 bases not matched to a gene. CDR1 and CDR2 from the germline V gene are MNHEY and SVGEGT. This CDR3 has 15 amino acids. This record belongs to a study of T cells in Graves' hyperthyroidism and ophthalmopathy. Study results and caveats: Within blood appeared most thyroid clonotypes that had expanded above 0.001.

Amplification of TCR beta CDR3 regions used RNA as the template. Initially, a first-round RT-PCR of the TCR CDR3 employed the HTBI primer set. TCRdb called the multiplex PCR reads again in MiXCR, with one record for every CDR3 protein. The table has 280,000 or so distinct CDR3 sequences, about 25% seen once. The hyperthyroidism was newly diagnosed and had lasted under 2 months; the patients were aged 18 to 65. Orbital computed tomography and thyroid ultrasound, together with serum TRAb and thyroxine and clinical symptoms, were used for diagnoses. Each 10 ml fresh peripheral blood draw supplied the PBMCs.

The origin of this receptor is a man between 40 and 49 years old with Graves' hyperthyroidism that later progressed to Graves' ophthalmopathy. The chain joins TRBV6-2 or TRBV6-3 to TRBJ2-5, with 8 bases identical to TRBD2. Sequences were obtained from blood. CDR3 region: CASSWRGALQETQYF. The CDR3 DNA sequence: TGTGCCAGCAGTTGGCGGGGGGCTCTACAAGAGACCCAGTACTTC.